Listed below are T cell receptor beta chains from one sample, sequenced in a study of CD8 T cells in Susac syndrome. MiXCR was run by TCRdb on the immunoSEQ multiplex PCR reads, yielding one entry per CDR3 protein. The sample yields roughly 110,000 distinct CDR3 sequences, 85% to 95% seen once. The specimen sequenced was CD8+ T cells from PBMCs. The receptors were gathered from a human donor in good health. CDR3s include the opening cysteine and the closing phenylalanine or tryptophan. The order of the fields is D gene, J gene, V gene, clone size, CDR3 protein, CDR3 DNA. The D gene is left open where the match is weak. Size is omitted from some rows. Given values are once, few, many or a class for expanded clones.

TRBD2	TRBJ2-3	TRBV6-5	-	CASSYSMGLAGRDTQYF	TGTGCCAGCAGTTACTCGATGGGACTAGCGGGTAGAGATACGCAGTATTTT
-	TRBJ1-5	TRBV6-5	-	CASTYWDGQYSNQPQHF	TGTGCCAGCACTTACTGGGACGGACAATATAGCAATCAGCCCCAGCATTTT
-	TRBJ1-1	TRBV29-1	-	CSVAMEGGRTEAFF	TGCAGCGTTGCGATGGAAGGTGGTCGGACTGAAGCTTTCTTT
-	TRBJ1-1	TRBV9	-	CASSVGGAPGTEAFF	TGTGCCAGCAGCGTAGGGGGGGCGCCGGGCACTGAAGCTTTCTTT
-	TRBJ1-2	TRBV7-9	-	CASSLATGKGYGYTF	TGTGCCAGCAGCTTAGCGACTGGAAAGGGCTATGGCTACACCTTC
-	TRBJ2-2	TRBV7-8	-	CASIRDTNTGELFF	TGTGCCAGCATTAGGGATACGAACACCGGGGAGCTGTTTTTT
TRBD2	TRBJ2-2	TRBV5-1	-	CASSFAGAVTGELFF	TGCGCCAGCAGCTTTGCGGGAGCGGTCACCGGGGAGCTGTTTTTT
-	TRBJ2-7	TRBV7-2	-	CASSVGYSYEQYF	TGTGCCAGCAGCGTCGGATATTCCTACGAGCAGTACTTC
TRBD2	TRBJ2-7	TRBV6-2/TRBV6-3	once	CTSSPGTSGRPTPYEQYF	TGTACCAGCAGTCCCGGGACTAGCGGGAGGCCCACGCCCTACGAGCAGTACTTC
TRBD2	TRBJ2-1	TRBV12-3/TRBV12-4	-	CASIRVMGLATNEQFF	TGTGCCAGCATCCGCGTAATGGGACTAGCGACCAATGAGCAGTTCTTC
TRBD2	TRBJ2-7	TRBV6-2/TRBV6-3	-	CASSPGTSAYEQYF	TGTGCCAGCAGCCCCGGGACTAGCGCCTACGAGCAGTACTTC
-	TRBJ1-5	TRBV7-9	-	CASSPLGLSNQPQHF	TGTGCCAGCAGCCCCCTAGGACTTAGCAATCAGCCCCAGCATTTT
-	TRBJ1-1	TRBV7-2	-	CASSQAGVGTEAFF	TGTGCCAGCAGCCAAGCGGGGGTGGGCACTGAAGCTTTCTTT